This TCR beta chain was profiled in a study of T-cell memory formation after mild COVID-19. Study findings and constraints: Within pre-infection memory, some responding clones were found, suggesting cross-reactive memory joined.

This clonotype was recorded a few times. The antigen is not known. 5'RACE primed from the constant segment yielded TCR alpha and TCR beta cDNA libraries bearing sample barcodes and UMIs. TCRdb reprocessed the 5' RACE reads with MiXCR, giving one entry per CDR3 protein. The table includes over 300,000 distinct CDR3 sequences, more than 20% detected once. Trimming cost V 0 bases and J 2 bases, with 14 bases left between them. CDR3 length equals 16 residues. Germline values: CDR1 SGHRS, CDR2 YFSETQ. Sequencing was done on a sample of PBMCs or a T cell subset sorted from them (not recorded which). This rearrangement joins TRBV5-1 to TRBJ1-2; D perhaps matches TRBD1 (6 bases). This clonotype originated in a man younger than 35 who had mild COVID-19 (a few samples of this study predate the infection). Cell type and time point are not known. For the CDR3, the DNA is TGCGCCAGCAGCTTGGGGGGCCGGACAGTCAACTATGGCTACACCTTC. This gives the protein CASSLGGRTVNYGYTF. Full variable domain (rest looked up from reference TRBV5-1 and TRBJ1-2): KAGVTQTPRYLIKTRGQQVTLSCSPISGHRSVSWYQQTPGQGLQFLFEYFSETQRNKGNFPGRFSGRQFSNSRSEMNVSTLELGDSALYLCASSLGGRTVNYGYTFGSGTRLTVV.